Listed below are T cell receptor beta chains from one sample, sequenced in a study of shared T cell receptors in the human thymus. Sequencing used immunoSEQ multiplex PCR; TCRdb keeps in-frame clones, though not all of them. The data hold about 730,000 clones, with 80% to 90% observed a single time. This same sample was also taken into another study, of human thymus T cells.

Sequencing input: thymocytes. These receptors were taken from a girl under three years old with a congenital heart defect. Each CDR3 is given with its conserved first and last residue. A D gene is named only where the DNA matches it firmly. Where a row states a size, it is once, few, many or the class of an expanded clone; other rows omit it.

>TRBJ1-1|NA|TRBV19|12|NA
TGTGCCAGTAGTTCCGGTAACACTGAAGCTTTCTTT
CASSSGNTEAFF
>TRBJ2-3|NA|TRBV11-3|15|NA
TGTGCCAGCAGCTGGGGAGCGGTTAGCACAGATACGCAGTATTTT
CASSWGAVSTDTQYF
>TRBJ1-2|NA|TRBV5-8|17|TRBD1
TGTGCCAGCAGCTGGCACTATCGGACAGGGGTGAGCTATGGCTACACCTTC
CASSWHYRTGVSYGYTF
>TRBJ2-1|NA|TRBV9|16|TRBD2
TGTGCCAGCAGGGAGTGGGTAGCGGGGGGGCACAATGAGCAGTTCTTC
CASREWVAGGHNEQFF
>TRBJ1-2|NA|TRBV7-9|16|TRBD1
TGTGCCAGCAGCTTATATGGGGGACAGCTAAACTATGGCTACACCTTC
CASSLYGGQLNYGYTF
>TRBJ2-1|once|TRBV7-2|13|NA
TGTGCCAGCAGCTCCAGGGGGGACAATGAGCAGTTCTTC
CASSSRGDNEQFF
>TRBJ1-5|NA|TRBV4-1|18|NA
TGCGCCAGCAGCAGTGAACCCATCCCGGGAGGGGCCAATCAGCCCCAGCATTTT
CASSSEPIPGGANQPQHF
>TRBJ1-2|once|TRBV28|13|NA
TGTGCCAGCAGTTTATGTCCCACAGTGGGCTACACCTTC
CASSLCPTVGYTF
>TRBJ2-5|NA|TRBV6-1|16|TRBD2
TGTGCCAGCAGTGGACTGGGGGGGGAAGGGGAAGAGACCCAGTACTTC
CASSGLGGEGEETQYF
>TRBJ2-7|NA|TRBV5-8|14|TRBD1
TGTGCCAGCAGCCGATGGGACAGCTCCTACGAGCAGTACTTC
CASSRWDSSYEQYF
>TRBJ2-7|NA|TRBV5-1|17|TRBD1
TGCGCCAGCAGCTCACGACAGGGGAGATCGGAATCCTACGAGCAGTACTTC
CASSSRQGRSESYEQYF
>TRBJ1-3|NA|TRBV4-1|16|TRBD1
TGCGCCAGCAGCCCGCGGGACAGGGTCGATGGAAACACCATATATTTT
CASSPRDRVDGNTIYF
>TRBJ2-5|NA|TRBV5-4|19|NA
TGTGCCAGCAGCCACAGATGCGGGACAGGTCCCGCGCGGGGGGAGACCCAGTACTTC
CASSHRCGTGPARGETQYF
>TRBJ2-3|NA|TRBV5-4|17|TRBD2
TGTGCCAGCAGCTCCCTGACTAGCGGGGAACTCACAGATACGCAGTATTTT
CASSSLTSGELTDTQYF
>TRBJ1-4|NA|TRBV6-1|16|NA
TGTGCCAGCAGTGAAGGAAGGACAAGGGTGGGGGAAAAACTGTTTTTT
CASSEGRTRVGEKLFF
>TRBJ1-1|NA|TRBV14|22|NA
TGTGCCAGCAGCCAAGACGGTGGGGCTACTTCCAGTTGGGATGAGCCGGACACTGAAGCTTTCTTT
CASSQDGGATSSWDEPDTEAFF
>TRBJ1-2|once|TRBV5-1|15|TRBD1
TGCGCCAGCAGCTCCTGGACAGGGGAGGGGGATGGCTACACCTTC
CASSSWTGEGDGYTF
>TRBJ2-7|NA|TRBV27|18|TRBD1
TGTGCCAGCAGAGGACCGGGACAGGAAATTAGAGATGGCTACGAGCAGTACTTC
CASRGPGQEIRDGYEQYF
>TRBJ2-1|NA|TRBV2|15|NA
TGTGCCAGCAGCATGCCCCGGTGGGGCGACAATGAGCAGTTCTTC
CASSMPRWGDNEQFF
>TRBJ1-5|once|TRBV5-5|14|NA
TGTGCCAGCAGTCGGACAGTTCGCAATCAGCCCCAGCATTTT
CASSRTVRNQPQHF
>TRBJ2-3|NA|TRBV9|13|NA
TGTGCCAGCAGCCTGATGAGGGCAGATACGCAGTATTTT
CASSLMRADTQYF
>TRBJ2-7|NA|TRBV6-5|15|TRBD1
TGTGCCAGCAGTCCGGGACAGGGCCCAACCTACGAGCAGTACTTC
CASSPGQGPTYEQYF
>TRBJ2-3|NA|TRBV29-1|14|TRBD2
TGCAGCGCCAGAACTAGCGCGGGCACAGATACGCAGTATTTT
CSARTSAGTDTQYF
>TRBJ1-1|NA|TRBV5-1|13|NA
TGCGCCAGCAGCTTGCACGGGGGCACTGAAGCTTTCTTT
CASSLHGGTEAFF
>TRBJ2-7|NA|TRBV5-6|15|TRBD2
TGTGCCAGCAGCTCCGCGGGTGCGGGGGGACCCGAGCAGTACTTC
CASSSAGAGGPEQYF
>TRBJ2-7|NA|TRBV5-1|19|NA
TGCGCCAGCAGCCCCCATATAGGGGCCCCCTCCCAGTTTCCCTCCGAGCAGTACTTC
CASSPHIGAPSQFPSEQYF
>TRBJ1-6|NA|TRBV27|17|NA
TGTGCCAGCACCCGAATAGGAGGGATAGGGCGCAATTCACCCCTCCACTTT
CASTRIGGIGRNSPLHF
>TRBJ2-6|few|TRBV5-8|19|TRBD1
TGTGCCAGCAGCTTGACGGGACAGGGGACCCCCTCTGGGGCCAACGTCCTGACTTTC
CASSLTGQGTPSGANVLTF
>TRBJ1-2|NA|TRBV7-8|13|TRBD1
TGTGCCAGCACCCAACAGGGGAACTATGGCTACACCTTC
CASTQQGNYGYTF
>TRBJ2-7|NA|TRBV28|15|NA
TGTGCCAGCAGTTTATGCATTACGGGAGTTTACGAGCAGTACTTC
CASSLCITGVYEQYF
>TRBJ2-1|NA|TRBV4-1|15|TRBD1
TGCGCCAGCAGTCTCCGGGACAGTCTAAGGAATGAGCAGTTCTTC
CASSLRDSLRNEQFF
>TRBJ1-3|few|TRBV4-3|18|NA
TGCGCCAGCAGCCAAGATCGGGAGGGGCCGAGCTCTGGAAACACCATATATTTT
CASSQDREGPSSGNTIYF
>TRBJ1-3|NA|TRBV4-3|18|NA
TGCGCCAGCAGCCAATGGTCGACTAGGGCCCTCTCTGGAAACACCATATATTTT
CASSQWSTRALSGNTIYF
>TRBJ1-5|NA|TRBV4-3|16|NA
TGCGCCAGCAGCCAAGATTTCAGGGGCGGCAATCAGCCCCAGCATTTT
CASSQDFRGGNQPQHF
>TRBJ1-2|NA|TRBV6-6|16|TRBD1
TGTGCCAGCAGCCGCCGGGGACAGGCTAACAACTATGGCTACACCTTC
CASSRRGQANNYGYTF
>TRBJ2-7|NA|TRBV6-5|15|TRBD1
TGTGCCAGCAGTTACAGAAGGACAGGGGGCTACGAGCAGTACTTC
CASSYRRTGGYEQYF
>TRBJ1-1|once|TRBV6-1|15|TRBD1
TGTGCCAGCAGATCGGACAGGGGGATGTACACTGAAGCTTTCTTT
CASRSDRGMYTEAFF
>TRBJ1-4|once|TRBV30|15|NA
TGTGCCTGGAGCCCAGGGTCAGGGGAGTATGAAAAACTGTTTTTT
CAWSPGSGEYEKLFF
>TRBJ2-1|NA|TRBV7-9|18|NA
TGTGCCAGCAGCTTACCACCCCGGTCCGTAAGTCTCTGGAATGAGCAGTTCTTC
CASSLPPRSVSLWNEQFF
>TRBJ2-1|NA|TRBV9|18|NA
TGTGCCAGCAGCGCTAGACCAGGGAGACTAGTCTCCTACAATGAGCAGTTCTTC
CASSARPGRLVSYNEQFF
>TRBJ2-5|NA|TRBV7-9|16|NA
TGTGCCAGCAGCGCCCTACTCGGAAGCGGTCAAGAGACCCAGTACTTC
CASSALLGSGQETQYF
>TRBJ2-7|NA|TRBV4-3|18|TRBD2
TGCGCCAGCAGCCAAGAGGTAGCGGGGGAGCGTAAGACCTACGAGCAGTACTTC
CASSQEVAGERKTYEQYF
>TRBJ1-2|NA|TRBV6-1|14|NA
TGTGCCAGCAGTGAATATTTAGTCGGGGATGGCTACACCTTC
CASSEYLVGDGYTF
>TRBJ2-1|NA|TRBV4-1|13|NA
TGCGCCAGCAGGGGACTGAGCTACAATGAGCAGTTCTTC
CASRGLSYNEQFF
>TRBJ1-5|few|TRBV6-5|13|NA
TGTGCCAGCAGTGCAGGGTCCAATCAGCCCCAGCATTTT
CASSAGSNQPQHF
>TRBJ2-5|NA|TRBV19|17|TRBD2
TGTGCCAGTACCGGGCCCCCCCTGCGGGGGTCGGGGGAGACCCAGTACTTC
CASTGPPLRGSGETQYF